Below, 17 T cell receptor beta chains from the same sample are listed, as sequenced in a study of siplizumab effects on memory and regulatory T cells. Clones were sequenced by immunoSEQ multiplex PCR, and TCRdb holds only the in-frame ones, with some missing. The sample records around 65,000 clones, 70% to 80% being singletons. Sequenced: memory CD4+ T cells sorted from blood. These receptors originate from a human donor in good health.

The chain is built from TRBV25-1 and TRBJ2-3; tentative D call: TRBD1 (6 bases). Per the germline V gene, CDR1 is MGHDK and CDR2 is SYGVNS. CDR3 length: 16 residues. Trimming took off 6 bases at V and 0 bases at J, with 16 bases between the two ends. The CDR3 loop reads CASRSLQGKSTDTQYF. The CDR3 region has the DNA TGTGCCAGCAGGTCCCTACAGGGAAAGAGCACAGATACGCAGTATTTT.

The chain recombines TRBV18 with TRBJ2-7; TRBD1 matches 7 bases. Germline loops: CDR1 KGHSH, CDR2 LQKENI. The CDR3 totals 16 residues. V shed 2 bases, J shed 2 bases, and the junction held 9 bases outside the gene matches. The DNA of the CDR3 is TGTGCCAGCTCACCATCGGCCGGGACAGAGACCTACGAGCAGTACTTC. Residues: CASSPSAGTETYEQYF.

The chain combines TRBV7-9 with TRBJ2-4; 9 bases match TRBD1. CDR3 size: 15 residues. The V gene's germline CDR1 is SEHNR and CDR2 FQNEAQ (reference sequence). The V segment lost 8 bases and the J segment 1 base; nucleotides outside the gene matches: 6. CDR3 DNA sequence: TGTGCCAGCGCCGACAGGGGGTTTGCCAAAAACATTCAGTACTTC. This codes for CASADRGFAKNIQYF.

This clone has a handful of counts. The rearrangement joins TRBV27 to TRBJ1-6, with a possible D match to TRBD1 (6 bases). The CDR3 sequence is 14 residues long. CDR1 MNHEY and CDR2 SMNVEV come from the germline V gene (reference sequence). Trimming left V 3 bases short and J 7 bases short, with 10 bases between. The CDR3 loop reads CASSFYRENSPLHF. The CDR3 DNA reads as TGTGCCAGCAGTTTTTACAGGGAGAATTCACCCCTCCACTTT.

V gene TRBV6-1 combines with J gene TRBJ1-5; D is uncertain. Germline V gene sequence: CDR1 MNHNS, CDR2 SASEGT. The CDR3 is 15 amino acids. V lost 2 bases to trimming and J lost 3 bases, with 11 bases between them. The CDR3 DNA is TGTGCCAGCAGTGAAACTGGGGTTTCCAATCAGCCCCAGCATTTT. Amino acids: CASSETGVSNQPQHF.

The J gene is TRBJ1-2, the V gene TRBV6-5, with D possibly TRBD1 on 5 matching bases. The CDR3 covers 10 residues. The germline V gene encodes CDR1 MNHEY and CDR2 SVGAGI. Trimming shortened V by 8 bases and J by 11 bases, and 12 bases separated the two germline ends. The CDR3 DNA reads TGTGCCAGCTCTTGGGGCAGGTACACCTTC. Translated: CASSWGRYTF.

The chain carries TRBV7-3 and TRBJ1-1; 7 bases match TRBD1. V dropped 6 bases and J dropped 0; count of bases not matched to a gene: 7. Per the germline V gene, CDR1 is SGHTA and CDR2 is FQGTGA. CDR3 length equals 15 residues. This CDR3 is CASRRDSGMNTEAFF. Written as DNA, the CDR3 is TGTGCCAGCAGACGGGACAGCGGAATGAACACTGAAGCTTTCTTT.

This chain uses TRBV27 with TRBJ1-1; 9 positions match TRBD1. Per the germline V gene, CDR1 is MNHEY and CDR2 is SMNVEV (reference sequence). The CDR3 has 15 amino acids. Losses at the gene ends were 3 bases for V and 6 bases for J; bases not matched to a gene: 8. CDR3 coding DNA: TGTGCCAGCAGTTTTCGGGACAGGGCTGTCGCTGAAGCTTTCTTT. As protein: CASSFRDRAVAEAFF.

This clone turned up a few times. This CDR3 is also generated by other DNA sequences in the sample. V usage is TRBV28 and J usage is TRBJ1-2, with TRBD1 matching 10 bases. Germline loops: CDR1 MDHEN, CDR2 SYDVKM. The CDR3 extends over 15 amino acids. With 1 base clipped from V and 7 bases from J, the junction kept 6 bases outside the gene matches. The CDR3 sequence: CASSLSGQGRGGYTF. CDR3 nucleotides: TGTGCCAGCAGTTTATCGGGACAGGGGAGGGGTGGCTACACCTTC.

The CDR3 region has the DNA TGTGCCAGCAGTTCTCCTGCCGCGGGAAACATTCAGTACTTC. It specifies CASSSPAAGNIQYF. This chain uses TRBV6-5 with TRBJ2-4, with D perhaps TRBD2 (5 bases). Trimming took off 4 bases at V and 6 bases at J, with 13 bases between the two ends. The CDR3 spans 14 residues. CDR1 and CDR2 (germline): MNHEY, SVGAGI.

V and J are TRBV18 and TRBJ2-3; 10 nucleotides align to TRBD2. The CDR3 sequence is 16 residues long. CDR1 is KGHSH, CDR2 LQKENI, per germline. With V trimmed by 2 bases and J by 4 bases, 6 bases remained unmatched. CDR3 amino acids: CASSPAIAGGADTQYF. In DNA form, the CDR3 reads TGTGCCAGCTCACCAGCGATAGCGGGGGGCGCAGATACGCAGTATTTT. The variable domain in full, with the rest retrieved from reference TRBV18 and TRBJ2-3, is NAGVMQNPRHLVRRRGQEARLRCSPMKGHSHVYWYRQLPEEGLKFMVYLQKENIIDESGMPKERFSAEFPKEGPSILRIQQVVRGDSAAYFCASSPAIAGGADTQYFGPGTRLTVL.

The V gene is TRBV4-3, the J gene TRBJ1-3; no reliable D call. Trimming took 0 bases from V and 0 from J, leaving 9 bases between them. This CDR3 is built from 16 residues. CDR1 is LGHNA, CDR2 YSLEER, per germline. CDR3 in DNA: TGCGCCAGCAGCCAAGATCCGGCAGGCTCTGGAAACACCATATATTTT. It encodes CASSQDPAGSGNTIYF.

The chain joins TRBV18 to TRBJ1-5, with unresolved D. Germline-derived CDR1 and CDR2 are KGHSH and LQKENI. The CDR3 has 16 residues. Trimming removed 6 bases from V and 0 bases from J, with 15 bases in between. CDR3 amino acids: CASSVGVRDSNQPQHF. DNA of the CDR3: TGTGCCAGCTCCGTGGGAGTAAGGGATAGCAATCAGCCCCAGCATTTT.

This chain links TRBV5-1 with TRBJ1-2; unclear D gene. Deletions cut 2 bases from V and 8 bases from J, with 16 bases between. CDR1 SGHRS and CDR2 YFSETQ come from the germline V gene. The CDR3 is 14 residues long. The CDR3 spells CASSLGGTGSGYTF. The DNA for the CDR3 is TGCGCCAGCAGCTTAGGAGGAACGGGGTCGGGCTACACCTTC.

The CDR3 sequence is CAWEGNTLYNEQFF. In DNA form, the CDR3 reads TGTGCCTGGGAGGGGAACACCCTCTACAATGAGCAGTTCTTC. The chain has TRBV30 and TRBJ2-1; D tentatively reads TRBD1 or TRBD2 (5 bases each). Germline lookup yields CDR1 GTSNPN and CDR2 SVGIG (reference sequence). CDR3 size: 14 residues. Deletions cut 5 bases from V and 3 bases from J, with 14 bases between.

This chain links TRBV15 with TRBJ2-7; 8 bases line up with TRBD1. V shed 0 bases, J shed 6 bases, and the junction held 4 bases outside the gene matches. Germline V gives CDR1 LNHNV, CDR2 YYDKDF (reference sequence). The CDR3 sequence is 14 residues long. The CDR3 loop is CATSRDRTGREQYF. CDR3 coding DNA: TGTGCCACCAGCAGAGACAGGACAGGGCGCGAGCAGTACTTC.

V and J are TRBV6-1 and TRBJ2-5; D is unclear. Trimming took off 6 bases at V and 7 bases at J, with 21 bases between the two ends. This CDR3 comprises 15 residues. The germline gives CDR1 MNHNS, CDR2 SASEGT. This chain's CDR3 is CASSDPFGTALTQYF. Here the CDR3 DNA reads TGTGCCAGCAGCGACCCATTTGGTACGGCCCTGACCCAGTACTTC.